This TCR beta chain was sequenced during a study of cytomegalovirus exposure and HLA in healthy donors (dated by TCRdb to about 2017). General notes on the study: According to an earlier analysis of around 600 of the donors, about 190 million T cells yielded some 110 million unique TCR beta sequences and around 280 Gb of sequence data. Approximately 310 gigabases of sequencing data and 70 million to 85 million unique TCR sequences were included in an early release covering about 620 HLA-typed donors. The genetic ancestry cluster associated with self-reported Caucasian donors included roughly 84% of the roughly 400 genotyped donors. The aim of the study was to test whether cataloging public T cell receptors could identify signatures of past pathogen exposure. The study used immunosequencing to profile the T cell repertoires of about 670 subjects and linked those repertoires to cytomegalovirus serostatus. Along with the approximately 700-subject first cohort, a separate validation cohort of 120 different subjects was used. To predict cytomegalovirus infection status, the study brought together high-throughput TCR immunosequencing, statistical association of individual TCRs with disease status, and machine learning. A later analysis re-analyzed previously published TCR beta repertoires from 666 donors and added high-resolution HLA genotyping to study TCR occurrence patterns. In the later analysis, no new phenotypic data were used to find candidate immune exposures; instead, reliance was placed on TCR beta sequences and their occurrence across donors. An earlier analysis of a few hundred of the donors applied high-throughput TCR beta sequencing to assess whether each TCR beta V gene segment acted as functional or pseudogenic. Donor age, sex, ethnicity and CMV serostatus were compiled together with the repertoire data. In a later genetic analysis, genome-wide SNP genotypes for about three fifths of the roughly 670 donors were used, and that subset was treated as a discovery cohort. Every repertoire in the discovery cohort had been generated on one and the same sequencing platform. HLA typing included class I and class II loci at four-digit resolution. The number of donors typed differed by locus, with 629-630 for A, B, C, DRB1 and DQB1, 522 for DQA1, 600 to 610 for DPA1, and about 450 for DPB1. Four or five DR-DQ haplotypes were handled as single units for association and clustering, since linkage in the cohort was strong. Among around 400 genotyped donors of the cohort, an average of around 250,000 unique TCR beta nucleotide sequences was sequenced per donor, of which 15% to 20% were non-productive. Findings and caveats that apply to the study as a whole: According to the authors, the approach could potentially be generalized to other disease states and immunological phenotypes. The sequencing pipeline was judged likely to have produced a cluster of highly shared sequence variants as a technical artifact. In a later analysis, 16,951 TCR beta sequences were associated with specific HLA alleles at a false discovery rate of 0.05. A later analysis found that most CMV-associated TCR beta chains appeared HLA-restricted, with HLA associations seemingly driven largely by CMV exposure. The presence/absence analyses assumed that sequencing depth was roughly uniform across donors, and that assumption may not be true. Because some donors lacked HLA typing at each locus, the association tests relied only on the typed subset. The study listed 150 to 200 TCR beta chains as associated with cytomegalovirus. An earlier analysis of approximately 590 of the donors showed that most TCR beta V segments appeared in productive rearrangements either about 87% or about 30% of the time, which broadly matched IMGT annotations. The 87-base-pair reads could not distinguish some IMGT-functional V segments, including TRBV6-2 and TRBV6-3, so those segments were excluded. V-gene and J-gene trimming of TCR beta chains was associated with a missense DCLRE1C variant in a later genetic analysis, and the association was replicated in an independent cohort. Most TCR sequences were seen in very few donors, while some public TCRs were found in many individuals. Correlated functional status among segregating V segments might reflect linkage disequilibrium, but an unknown experimental factor could not be ruled out. A few of the identified cytomegalovirus-associated TCR beta chains were confirmed in vitro to be specific for cytomegalovirus antigens. The classifier was reported to diagnose cytomegalovirus status with high specificity and sensitivity in both the original and validation cohorts. Only TCR beta chains were sequenced in this cohort, and the absence of alpha or paired-chain data limited detectable features. The only immune exposure information available for the cohort was CMV serostatus. When HLA alleles, especially DR and DQ, strongly co-occurred, attributing TCR associations to individual alleles was difficult. In a later analysis, HLA-associated TCR beta chains were found to be more clonally expanded and to have lower generation probabilities than equally common non-associated chains. A further reported finding was that TCR beta sequences accurately predicted the HLA-A and HLA-B alleles for most subjects in the first cohort. In a later analysis, TCR association rates were found to vary across HLA loci, with the most associated TCRs seen for DRB1 alleles and the fewest for HLA-C alleles. The earlier analysis of 587 of the donors excluded some 16 rarely observed V segments, including chromosome 9 orphons, because counts were too low. According to a later analysis, parvovirus B19, influenza, CMV and Epstein-Barr virus appeared linked to several top co-occurrence clusters. In a later genetic analysis, fewer N-insertions in productive TCRs were reported among donors in an Asian-associated ancestry cluster than the roughly 700-donor mean.

The method behind the library was the immunoSEQ multiplex PCR assay. A mixture of 60 forward primers for TCR Vbeta segments and 13 reverse primers for TCR Jbeta segments was used in the multiplex PCR. The CDR3 region of rearranged TCR beta genes was amplified from genomic DNA with a multiplex PCR assay. On the Illumina HiSeq System, the amplified TCR beta libraries were sequenced as 87-base-pair reads. The authors' analysis ran thus. A later analysis counted about 80 million unique TCR beta chains across the 666 repertoires, and about 10 million of these chains were shared by at least two donors. To remove PCR and sequencing errors, raw reads were error-corrected and collapsed into unique sequences using a nearest-neighbor algorithm that merged closely related sequences. V, D and J gene segments were assigned by aligning CDR3 sequences to IMGT reference sequences. Each retained sequence needed at least a six-nucleotide match to both a V gene segment and a J gene segment. A rearrangement counted as productive if the CDR3 had no stop codons and remained in frame with V and J, and every other rearrangement counted as non-productive. CDR3 was defined according to IMGT convention as the region running from the second conserved V-encoded cysteine to the conserved J-encoded phenylalanine. The earlier analysis of about 570 of the donors excluded any sequence lacking an unambiguous match to a single V gene segment. In an earlier analysis of roughly 600 of the donors, a V segment was called functional when productive rearrangements were above 56.7%, and segregating when the standard deviation between donors exceeded 5%. A statistical classification framework was developed to diagnose cytomegalovirus status using the catalog of TCR beta chain sequences. V and J gene assignment, in a later analysis, came from comparing TCR nucleotide sequences with IMGT/GENE-DB human TR gene sequences. Using the TCRdist pipeline, a later analysis assigned CDR3 sequences along with most-parsimonious VDJ recombination scenarios. A later analysis defined each TCR beta chain by its CDR3 amino acid sequence plus V-gene family, and excluded reads lacking a unique V-gene family. A later analysis removed 550 to 650 highly shared, low-generation-probability nucleotide sequences to deal with suspected cross-contamination and a sequencing artifact. For each public chain, a later analysis derived a clonal expansion index from normalized ranks of inferred template counts within each repertoire. In a later analysis, generation probabilities were computed with a VDJ recombination model fitted to out-of-frame rearrangements, and the resulting probabilities were checked against IGoR. In a later analysis, hypergeometric tests were used to score TCR-TCR, TCR-HLA and TCR-CMV co-occurrence, with a repertoire-size bias correction applied to TCR pairs. False discovery rates were estimated in a later analysis by permuting HLA or CMV assignments 20 times. In a later analysis, co-occurring TCRs were grouped using DBSCAN, and TCRdist sequence similarity was added for clustering within HLA-allele-positive subsets. Co-occurrence clustering excluded repertoires with fewer than 30,000 or more than 120,000 public chains, plus five with anomalous nucleotide sharing. TCRdb carries this immuneACCESS record with in-frame sequences only. Its versions omit some clonotypes, under half of them owing to an unresolved V gene in the studies checked, with the rest unexplained. V and J calls and clone size are those listed in that table; D and trimming were worked out from the DNA. The sample contains 100,000 to 150,000 clones, around three quarters of them found a single time. The ten largest clones capture about 2.5% of the sample.

This clone was counted a single time. Its antigen remains undetermined. Base qualities were left out, and no much larger clone turns up one base away. In total, 500 to 700 healthy bone marrow donors made up the cohort. Cohort members were all nominally healthy when sampled, although unrecorded immune exposures were likely present. The donor was CMV seropositive and belonged to the group of over 250 seropositive cohort members. Each donor provided a peripheral blood sample, and peripheral blood mononuclear cells were used for TCR beta sequencing. The Qiagen DNeasy Blood Extraction Kit was used to extract genomic DNA from the blood cell samples. CDR1 and CDR2 were assigned from the germline V gene as SGHRS and YFSETQ. At the junction V is shortened by 6 bases and J by 2 bases, with 14 bases in between. From its cysteine to its phenylalanine, the CDR3 spans 15 amino acids. Only the CDR3 DNA stays, 45 bases, in frame from base 1.

Sequenced material: PBMCs. This clonotype was sampled from a woman between 35 and 50 years old in good health and CMV-seropositive. The chain was built from TRBV5-1 and TRBJ2-2, with a tentative D gene TRBD1 over 6 matching bases. The CDR3 reads as follows: CASNPGQTNTGELFF. The nucleotides read TGCGCCAGCAACCCTGGACAGACCAACACCGGGGAGCTGTTTTTT.